These 16 T cell receptor beta chains share one sample of origin, sequenced in a study of blood T cell repertoires in COVID-19. Only in-frame clones appear in the TCRdb table, and some are missing; sequencing was by immunoSEQ multiplex PCR. Of some 150,000 clones in the sample, more than 70% were seen once. The sample taken for sequencing was peripheral blood. All receptors derive from a man in his 60s with active or convalescent COVID-19.

The chain recombines TRBV5-1 with TRBJ1-4; D may be TRBD1 (5 bases). The CDR3 is made up of 12 amino acids. Germline V gene lookup returns CDR1 SGHRS and CDR2 YFSETQ. V lost 4 bases, J lost 8 bases, and 9 bases lay in between. The CDR3 DNA is TGCGCCAGCAGCCTCCCAGGGGAAAAACTGTTTTTT. Translating gives CASSLPGEKLFF. Full variable domain (outside the CDR3, taken from reference TRBV5-1 and TRBJ1-4): KAGVTQTPRYLIKTRGQQVTLSCSPISGHRSVSWYQQTPGQGLQFLFEYFSETQRNKGNFPGRFSGRQFSNSRSEMNVSTLELGDSALYLCASSLPGEKLFFGSGTQLSVL.

This clone was detected only a few times. The gene calls are TRBV30 and TRBJ1-2; no reliable D call. Germline loops: CDR1 GTSNPN, CDR2 SVGIG (reference sequence). The V gene lost 1 base and the J gene lost 1 base, with 7 bases spanning the gap. The CDR3 is 13 amino acids. Written as DNA, the CDR3 is TGTGCCTGGAGTGGAGGGCTTAACTATGGCTACACCTTC. Amino acids: CAWSGGLNYGYTF.

This clone occurred once. The chain uses TRBV2 and TRBJ2-3; no clear D gene. The CDR3 length is 15 residues. The V end lost 9 bases, the J end lost 3 bases, and 19 bases lay between the germline ends. Germline CDR1 reads SNHLY; CDR2 reads FYNNEI. This chain's CDR3 is CASQVVSSRTDTQYF. DNA for the CDR3: TGTGCCAGTCAGGTTGTATCCTCCAGGACAGATACGCAGTATTTT.

There are a few counts of this clone. This chain connects TRBV25-1 to TRBJ1-3; 7 bases are a match to TRBD1. V gave up 4 bases and J gave up 7 bases; unmatched junction bases: 10. CDR1 is MGHDK, CDR2 SYGVNS, per germline. The CDR3 covers 15 residues. The CDR3, as DNA: TGTGCCAGCAGTGGCTCAGGGGGACTTCGGAACACCATATATTTT. This translates into CASSGSGGLRNTIYF. Combining the CDR3 with reference TRBV25-1 and TRBJ1-3 gives the whole variable domain EADIYQTPRYLVIGTGKKITLECSQTMGHDKMYWYQQDPGMELHLIHYSYGVNSTEKGDLSSESTVSRIRTEHFPLTLESARPSHTSQYLCASSGSGGLRNTIYFGEGSWLTVV.

The count of this clone is one. The V and J genes are TRBV16 and TRBJ1-2; D gene ambiguous. Germline V gene sequence: CDR1 KGHSY, CDR2 FQNENV. V dropped 3 bases and J dropped 4 bases, with 15 bases sitting between them. The CDR3 runs to 15 residues. CDR3 amino acids: CASSQNPGVRYGYTF. CDR3 DNA sequence: TGTGCCAGCAGCCAGAACCCGGGTGTTCGCTATGGCTACACCTTC.

The V call is TRBV27, the J call TRBJ1-5; the D gene is possibly TRBD1 (5 bases). V was clipped by 2 bases and J by 9 bases, with 14 bases between them. The CDR3 sequence is 14 residues long. Germline V gives CDR1 MNHEY, CDR2 SMNVEV (reference sequence). The CDR3 region has the DNA TGTGCCAGCAGTTTAGTCCGGGGGGAGGGGCCCCAGCATTTT. Protein: CASSLVRGEGPQHF.

The CDR3 loop is CASSEQFAGELFF. The CDR3 DNA sequence: TGTGCCAGCAGTGAACAGTTCGCCGGGGAGCTGTTTTTT. The rearrangement joins TRBV9 to TRBJ2-2; the D is unclear. V was clipped by 5 bases and J by 6 bases, with 11 bases between them. This CDR3 is 13 amino acids long. Germline V gene sequence: CDR1 SGDLS, CDR2 YYNGEE.

This chain connects TRBV28 to TRBJ1-2; D unclear. Germline V gene data show CDR1 as MDHEN and CDR2 as SYDVKM. Trimming removed 5 bases from V and 4 bases from J, with 8 bases in between. This CDR3 region has 12 residues. The CDR3 loop is CASSTTSYGYTF. CDR3 nucleotides: TGTGCCAGCAGTACCACAAGCTATGGCTACACCTTC.

The rearrangement joins TRBV24-1 to TRBJ2-3, with TRBD2 matching over 9 bases. The V gene end was trimmed by 7 bases and the J gene end by 5 bases; junction bases not matched to a gene: 12. This CDR3 is built from 16 residues. The germline CDR1 and CDR2 sequences are KGHDR and SFDVKD. As DNA, the CDR3 is TGTGCCACCAGCCCTCCACTAGCGGGCGGAAAAGATACGCAGTATTTT. Translated: CATSPPLAGGKDTQYF.

The chain has TRBV9 and TRBJ1-2, with a possible D match to TRBD1 (5 bases). CDR3 size: 14 residues. Germline V CDR1 and CDR2: SGDLS, YYNGEE. V lost 3 bases to trimming and J lost 4 bases, with 13 bases between them. In nucleotides, the CDR3 is TGTGCCAGCAGCGACGGAGGGACGAGCTATGGCTACACCTTC. Encoded protein: CASSDGGTSYGYTF.

The sample holds one count of this clone. The J gene is TRBJ1-2, the V gene TRBV5-1; 8 bases align to TRBD1. The CDR3 extends over 15 amino acids. The trim removed 3 bases at V and 7 bases at J, leaving 11 bases unmatched. The germline gives CDR1 SGHRS, CDR2 YFSETQ. CDR3: CASSYLTGDSSGYTF. The DNA for the CDR3 is TGCGCCAGCAGCTACCTGACAGGGGATAGTAGTGGCTACACCTTC.

The CDR3 sequence: CASSPGLSFTDTQYF. CDR3 coding DNA: TGTGCCAGCAGCCCAGGACTTTCTTTCACAGATACGCAGTATTTT. The chain employs TRBV5-5 and TRBJ2-3, with D perhaps matching TRBD2 (5 bases). V gave up 4 bases and J gave up 2 bases, with 14 bases separating them. Germline V lookup: CDR1 SGHKS, CDR2 YYEKEE (reference sequence). CDR3 length: 15 amino acids.

The chain uses TRBV27 and TRBJ2-2, with 7 bases lining up with TRBD2. Germline V CDR1 and CDR2: MNHEY, SMNVEV (reference sequence). V lost 5 bases, J lost 2 bases, and 8 bases stayed unmatched. This CDR3 contains 16 residues. Here the CDR3 reads CASSVGAGVNTGELFF. In DNA, the CDR3 is TGTGCCAGCAGTGTCGGTGCGGGAGTTAACACCGGGGAGCTGTTTTTT.

The chain couples TRBV7-9 to TRBJ1-2; 10 bases match TRBD1. The CDR3 extends over 14 amino acids. CDR1 and CDR2 (germline): SEHNR, FQNEAQ (reference sequence). With 1 base clipped from V and 5 bases from J, the junction kept 1 base outside the gene matches. In DNA form, the CDR3 reads TGTGCCAGCAGCTTAGGGGACAGGGGTTATGGCTACACCTTC. This translates into CASSLGDRGYGYTF.

The chain recombines TRBV19 with TRBJ1-2; perhaps TRBD1 as D (5 bases). The length of the CDR3 is 14 residues. Germline V gene sequence: CDR1 LNHDA, CDR2 SQIVND (reference sequence). V was shortened by 4 bases and J by 3 bases, with 12 bases between the two germline ends. CDR3 in DNA: TGTGCCAGTAGTAGGAGGGGAAGAGACTATGGCTACACCTTC. Its protein is CASSRRGRDYGYTF.

The chain couples TRBV21-1 to TRBJ2-3; the DNA was not compared with TRBD2, the D call given in the table. TRBV21-1 is deemed a pseudogene. The CDR3 is 17 amino acids. In nucleotides, the CDR3 is TGTGCCAGCAGCAAAGATTCTCTAGCGGGAGCCACAGATACGCAGTATTTT. This encodes CASSKDSLAGATDTQYF.